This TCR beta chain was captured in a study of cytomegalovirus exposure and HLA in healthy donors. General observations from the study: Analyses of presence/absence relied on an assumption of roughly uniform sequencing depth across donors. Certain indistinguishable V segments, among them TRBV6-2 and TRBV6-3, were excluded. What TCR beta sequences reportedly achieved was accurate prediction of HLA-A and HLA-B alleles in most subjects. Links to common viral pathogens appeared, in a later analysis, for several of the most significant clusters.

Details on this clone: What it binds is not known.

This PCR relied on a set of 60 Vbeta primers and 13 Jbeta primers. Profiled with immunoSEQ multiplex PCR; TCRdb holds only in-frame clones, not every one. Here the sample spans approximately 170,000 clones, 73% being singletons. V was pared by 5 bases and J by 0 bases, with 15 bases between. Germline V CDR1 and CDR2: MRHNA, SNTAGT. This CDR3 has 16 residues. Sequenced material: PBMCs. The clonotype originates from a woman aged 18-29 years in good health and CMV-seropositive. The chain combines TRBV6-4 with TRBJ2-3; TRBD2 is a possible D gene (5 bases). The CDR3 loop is CASSRRAAPSTDTQYF. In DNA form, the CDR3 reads TGTGCCAGCAGTCGGCGAGCGGCCCCTAGCACAGATACGCAGTATTTT.